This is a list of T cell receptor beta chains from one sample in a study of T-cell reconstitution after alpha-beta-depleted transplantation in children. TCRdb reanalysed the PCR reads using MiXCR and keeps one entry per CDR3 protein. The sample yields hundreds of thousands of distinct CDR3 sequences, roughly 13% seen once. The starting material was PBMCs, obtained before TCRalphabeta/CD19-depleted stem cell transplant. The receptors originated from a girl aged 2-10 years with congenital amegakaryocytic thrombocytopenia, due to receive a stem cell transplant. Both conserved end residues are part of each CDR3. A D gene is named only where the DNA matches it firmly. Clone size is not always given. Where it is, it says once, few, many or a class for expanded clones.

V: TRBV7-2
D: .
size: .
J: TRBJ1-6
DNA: TGTGCCAGCAGCTTAGACTGGGATTCACCCCTCCACTTT
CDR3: CASSLDWDSPLHF

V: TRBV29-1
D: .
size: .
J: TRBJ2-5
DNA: TGCAACGCAGAACCAAACCATGAGACCCAGTACTTC
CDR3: CNAEPNHETQYF

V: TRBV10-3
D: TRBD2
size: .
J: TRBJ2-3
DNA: TGTGCCATCAGTGGGAGACTAGCGGGAGTCGGAGATACGCAGTATTTT
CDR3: CAISGRLAGVGDTQYF

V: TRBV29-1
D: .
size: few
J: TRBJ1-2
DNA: TGCAGCGTTGAAGGCGAAGGACAGCTTAACTATGGCTACACCTTC
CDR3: CSVEGEGQLNYGYTF

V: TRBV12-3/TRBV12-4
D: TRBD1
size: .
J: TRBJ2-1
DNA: TGTGCCAGCAGAGAGGGGGCCTCCCTATACAATGAGCAGTTCTTC
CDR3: CASREGASLYNEQFF

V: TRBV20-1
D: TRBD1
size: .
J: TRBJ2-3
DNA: TGCAGTGCTAGTAAGACAGGGGGATTAAACACACACACAGATACGCAGTATTTT
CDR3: CSASKTGGLNTHTDTQYF

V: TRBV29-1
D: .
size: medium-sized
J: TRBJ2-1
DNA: TGCAGCGTAGAAGGGACCAACTACAATGAGCAGTTCTTC
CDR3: CSVEGTNYNEQFF

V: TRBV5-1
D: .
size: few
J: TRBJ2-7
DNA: TGCGCCAGCAGCATCGGGCAGTCCCTCACTGTCGAGCAGTACTTC
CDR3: CASSIGQSLTVEQYF

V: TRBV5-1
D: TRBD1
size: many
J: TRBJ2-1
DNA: TGCGCCTGCTACAGGACAGGGGACAATGAGCAGTTCTTC
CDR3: CACYRTGDNEQFF

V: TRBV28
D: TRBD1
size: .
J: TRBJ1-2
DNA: TGTGCCATCCTCCAGGGGGGGAGAAACACCTTC
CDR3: CAILQGGRNTF

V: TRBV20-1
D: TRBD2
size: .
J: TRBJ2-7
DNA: TGCAGTGCTACGGGACTAGCGGACCCCTACGAGCAGTACTTC
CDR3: CSATGLADPYEQYF

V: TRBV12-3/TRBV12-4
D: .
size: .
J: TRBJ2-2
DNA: TGTGCCAGCAGTCCCCTTGGGATCACCGGGGAGCTGTTTTTT
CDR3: CASSPLGITGELFF

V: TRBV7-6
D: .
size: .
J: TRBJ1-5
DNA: TGTGCCAGCAGCGCCTCGACAGGACGCAATCAGCCCCAGCATTTT
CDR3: CASSASTGRNQPQHF

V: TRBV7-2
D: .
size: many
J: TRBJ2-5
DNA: TGTGCCAGCAGCAAAAGGGAGACCCAGTACTTC
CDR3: CASSKRETQYF